These T cell receptor beta chains were read from a single sample in a study of chemoradiotherapy in HPV16-positive cancers. Clones were read by immunoSEQ multiplex PCR, and TCRdb kept only the in-frame ones, dropping some. The repertoire holds 9,000 to 13,000 clones, with roughly 90% as singletons. This sample comprised blood, obtained from a patient who underwent chemoradiotherapy. These receptors all stem from a human donor with HPV-associated anogenital cancer. Each CDR3 is given with its conserved first and last residue. Clone size is shown for a subset of rows, as once, few, many or a class of expanded clone.

j_call v_call clone_size cdr3_aa
TRBJ2-1 TRBV30 - CAWKRLQGNEQFF
TRBJ2-7 TRBV13 - CASSPIATGSYEQYF
TRBJ1-1 TRBV7-2 - CASSLDQLTFMNTEAFF
TRBJ1-1 TRBV27 once CASSLLGANEVEAFF
TRBJ1-5 TRBV5-1 - CASSLTGGNQPQHF
- TRBV7-9 - CASSRDYYEQYF
TRBJ1-1 TRBV18 - CASSRTGEGETEAFF
TRBJ2-7 TRBV9 - CASSVEPGGYYEQYF
TRBJ1-1 TRBV7-2 - CASSAGQGHTEAFF
TRBJ2-1 TRBV4-2 - CASSQAGASGGYNEQFF
TRBJ2-7 TRBV11-2 - CASRTLAGSNEQYF
TRBJ2-1 TRBV7-2 - CASSLEAPSYNEQFF
TRBJ2-1 TRBV2 - CASSSRTSSYNEQFF
TRBJ2-4 TRBV4-2 - CASSLRQADIQYF
TRBJ1-5 TRBV19 - CASSIGGSRNSNQPQHF
- TRBV30 once CAWSVRRTFYEQYF
TRBJ2-1 TRBV5-1 - CASSLATGRYNEQFF
TRBJ2-7 TRBV5-6 - CASSGRQGFSSYEQYF
TRBJ1-5 TRBV5-1 - CASSPDRGNQPQHF
TRBJ1-1 TRBV4-3 once CASSQGTGVSRAFF
TRBJ2-1 TRBV7-3 once CASSILGLAGEQFF
TRBJ1-4 TRBV12-5 once CASGLGGTNEKLFF
TRBJ1-6 TRBV4-1 - CASSQGASAGFSPLHF
TRBJ2-1 TRBV15 - CATSRLAGAPLSYNEQFF
TRBJ2-2 TRBV4-1 once CASSQDPAGGGYTGELFF
TRBJ2-5 TRBV18 - CASFTWGMETQYF
TRBJ1-2 TRBV29-1 - CSVRTGGYGYTF
TRBJ1-5 TRBV2 - CASSEGGRVNQPQHF
TRBJ2-3 TRBV7-3 - CASSSYGGSTDTQYF
TRBJ2-3 TRBV5-6 - CASRILAGDTDTQYF
TRBJ2-3 TRBV28 - CASSLYGERTDTQYF